These 10 T cell receptor beta chains came from one sample sequenced in a study of blood T cell repertoires in COVID-19. The protocol was immunoSEQ multiplex PCR, while the TCRdb copy is restricted to in-frame clones and leaves out a portion. In the table there are over 200,000 clones, around 85% of which are singletons. Material for sequencing was PBMCs or T cells enriched from blood (not recorded which). Source of these receptors: a woman between 45 and 65 years old in a cohort exposed to, infected with or recovered from COVID-19 (not recorded which).

This chain uses TRBV11-2 with TRBJ2-7; 8 bases line up with TRBD1. This CDR3 is 15 amino acids long. Trimming at V came to 5 bases and at J to 6 bases, leaving 12 bases not matched to a gene. Looked up from germline, CDR1 is SGHAT and CDR2 is FQNNGV. The CDR3 loop is CASSESGTGLSEQYF. The CDR3 DNA is TGTGCCAGCAGCGAGTCCGGGACAGGACTCTCCGAGCAGTACTTC.

CDR3 region: CAWSRDRGSEQYF. CDR3 DNA: TGTGCCTGGAGCCGGGACAGGGGGTCCGAGCAGTACTTC. J is TRBJ2-7 and V is TRBV30, with TRBD1 identical over 11 bases. Germline V gene data show CDR1 as GTSNPN and CDR2 as SVGIG (reference sequence). This CDR3 is built from 13 residues. V was clipped by 3 bases and J by 6 bases; unmatched bases: 4.

Points on this clone: Additional DNA sequences in this sample encode the identical CDR3. This chain connects TRBV7-9 to TRBJ2-1; 9 nucleotides agree with TRBD1. The germline V gene has CDR1 SEHNR and CDR2 FQNEAQ (reference sequence). The CDR3 runs to 15 residues. V was clipped by 4 bases and J by 4 bases; unmatched bases: 5. The CDR3 here is CASSSPGTGYNEQFF. The CDR3 nucleotides read TGTGCCAGCAGCTCCCCCGGGACAGGGTACAATGAGCAGTTCTTC.

This chain links TRBV19 with TRBJ1-1, with D uncertain. Trimming stripped 3 bases from V and 0 bases from J, with 14 bases between. This CDR3 is built from 16 residues. CDR1 and CDR2 (germline): LNHDA, SQIVND (reference sequence). The DNA for the CDR3 is TGTGCCAGTAGTATTACAGAGAGATTAATGAACACTGAAGCTTTCTTT. It codes for CASSITERLMNTEAFF.

This rearrangement joins TRBV19 to TRBJ1-2; 11 nucleotides agree with TRBD1. The CDR3 totals 15 residues. V dropped 5 bases and J dropped 2; count of bases not matched to a gene: 4. Germline CDR1 reads LNHDA; CDR2 reads SQIVND (reference sequence). Here the CDR3 DNA reads TGTGCCAGTAGTGTCCGGGACAGGGGGAACTATGGCTACACCTTC. This translates into CASSVRDRGNYGYTF.

The chain is built from TRBV7-2 and TRBJ1-1, with TRBD1 as a possible D gene (6 bases). Trimming removed 5 bases at V and 1 base at J, with 17 bases between. The V gene's germline CDR1 is SGHTA and CDR2 FQGNSA. The CDR3 spans 16 residues. The CDR3: CASSERTGTTNTEAFF. Written as DNA, the CDR3 is TGTGCCAGCAGCGAACGAACCGGGACAACGAACACTGAAGCTTTCTTT.

The V call is TRBV3-1 (or the pseudogene TRBV3-2), the J call TRBJ1-6, with 8 bases fitting TRBD1. V gave up 1 base and J gave up 4 bases; unmatched junction bases: 3. The germline CDR1 and CDR2 sequences are LGHDT and YNNKEL (reference sequence). The CDR3 loop spans 16 amino acids. In DNA, the CDR3 is TGTGCCAGCAGCCAAGGCAGGGGGCGGTATAATTCACCCCTCCACTTT. Translated, it gives CASSQGRGRYNSPLHF.

This sequence joins TRBV7-2 and TRBJ1-1; TRBD1 aligns across 9 bases. J was trimmed by 5 bases and V by 0 bases; bases with no gene match: 4. CDR3 length: 15 amino acids. Germline CDR1 is SGHTA and CDR2 is FQGNSA. The CDR3 DNA reads TGTGCCAGCAGCTTAGCGGGAGGGACAGGGACTGAAGCTTTCTTT. Translating it yields CASSLAGGTGTEAFF.

This clone occurred once. V usage is TRBV10-3 and J usage is TRBJ2-5, with a weak D call TRBD2 (6 bases). The CDR3 covers 14 residues. Trimming removed 10 bases from V and 4 bases from J, with 19 bases in between. CDR1 and CDR2 from the germline V gene are ENHRY and SYGVKD. CDR3 nucleotide sequence: TGTGCCAGCTCCGGGGGAAGATCTGGAGAGACCCAGTACTTC. It codes for CASSGGRSGETQYF.

The rearrangement links TRBV4-3 to TRBJ1-4; D might be TRBD1 (5 bases). Deletions cut 0 bases from V and 7 bases from J, with 15 bases between. CDR3 length: 16 residues. The germline CDR1 and CDR2 sequences are LGHNA and YSLEER. DNA for the CDR3: TGCGCCAGCAGCCAAGATCAGGGAGGAGGCAGTGAAAAACTGTTTTTT. Residues: CASSQDQGGGSEKLFF.